These 16 T cell receptor beta chains were sequenced from one sample in a study of T cells in Graves' hyperthyroidism and ophthalmopathy. Researchers amplified the TCR beta CDR3 regions from RNA transcripts. RT-PCR in the first round (using the HTBI primer set) targeted the TCR CDR3. TCRdb reprocessed the multiplex PCR reads via MiXCR and lists one record per CDR3 protein. The sample holds roughly 520,000 distinct CDR3 sequences, around 24% seen once. The sequenced material came from blood. These receptors originate from a woman aged 25 to 39 with Graves' ophthalmopathy.

The chain couples TRBV6-5 to TRBJ1-5; D is unresolved. The CDR3 extends over 14 amino acids. Germline CDR1 MNHEY, CDR2 SVGAGI. V lost 4 bases to trimming and J lost 5 bases, with 12 bases between them. This CDR3 reads CASSLRHQDQPQHF. The CDR3 coding sequence is TGTGCCAGCAGTTTAAGGCACCAAGATCAGCCCCAGCATTTT.

In its sample, this clonotype was seen a few times. This chain uses TRBV20-1 with TRBJ1-1; D possibly corresponds to TRBD1 (5 bases). This CDR3 spans 15 amino acids. Germline CDR1 reads DFQATT; CDR2 reads SNEGSKA (reference sequence). Trimming left V 7 bases short and J 0 bases short, with 18 bases between. The CDR3 protein is CSGLGVSNMNTEAFF. In DNA form, the CDR3 reads TGCAGTGGGTTAGGGGTCTCGAACATGAACACTGAAGCTTTCTTT.

About this clonotype itself: A much larger clone differs by one base, so this may be a read error. The chain recombines TRBV6-4 with TRBJ2-7; the D call may be TRBD1 or TRBD2 (5 bases each). Germline V gene lookup returns CDR1 MRHNA and CDR2 SNTAGT. CDR3 length: 13 residues. DNA for the CDR3: TGTGCCAGCTGTGAGGGACGGAACTACGAGCAGTACTTC. Protein product: CASCEGRNYEQYF.

Only a few counts were recorded for this clonotype. V and J are TRBV6-2 or TRBV6-3 and TRBJ1-4; 7 bases align to TRBD1. This CDR3 region has 15 residues. Trimming took 4 bases from V and 6 from J; bases not matched to a gene: 8. Germline V gene lookup returns CDR1 MNHEY and CDR2 SVGEGT. The CDR3 sequence is CASSSEGARDEKLFF. The CDR3 DNA reads as TGTGCCAGCAGTTCTGAGGGGGCCCGGGATGAAAAACTGTTTTTT.

This clonotype came up many times. The rearrangement uses TRBV5-1 and TRBJ2-2, with D possibly being TRBD1 (6 bases). This CDR3 contains 15 residues. V lost 0 bases, J lost 3 bases, and 9 bases lay in between. The germline CDR1 and CDR2 sequences are SGHRS and YFSETQ. The CDR3 reads CASSLGQGHTGELFF. The DNA for the CDR3 is TGCGCCAGCAGCTTGGGCCAGGGGCACACCGGGGAGCTGTTTTTT.

In this sample, this clonotype turned up a few times. The chain recombines TRBV5-1 with TRBJ2-5; D might be TRBD1 or TRBD2, each matching 6 bases. V lost 4 bases and J 5 bases, leaving 21 bases between the germline ends. CDR1 is SGHRS, CDR2 YFSETQ, per germline. This CDR3 has 16 residues. CDR3 nucleotides: TGCGCCAGCAGCAAGTCCGTTCCGGGGGCGGGGGAGACCCAGTACTTC. It translates to CASSKSVPGAGETQYF.

The chain joins TRBV20-1 to TRBJ1-2, with 7 bases identical to TRBD1. CDR3 length equals 14 residues. The germline V gene has CDR1 DFQATT and CDR2 SNEGSKA (reference sequence). The V gene end was trimmed by 2 bases and the J gene end by 8 bases; junction bases not matched to a gene: 11. The CDR3 spells CSARSRTGHAGYTF. In DNA form, the CDR3 reads TGCAGTGCTAGATCACGGACAGGCCACGCGGGCTACACCTTC.

This clonotype was detected only once. The gene calls are TRBV6-1 and TRBJ1-1; D ambiguous. This CDR3 is built from 14 residues. V lost 5 bases to trimming and J lost 4 bases, with 14 bases between them. Germline lookup yields CDR1 MNHNS and CDR2 SASEGT. The CDR3 DNA sequence: TGTGCCAGCAGTCCCCCCGAAGGGAGCACTGAAGCTTTCTTT. It codes for CASSPPEGSTEAFF.

The chain combines TRBV19 with TRBJ2-2; D remains ambiguous. The CDR3 runs 14 residues. V gave up 6 bases and J gave up 4 bases, with 12 bases separating them. Germline CDR1 LNHDA, CDR2 SQIVND (reference sequence). CDR3 DNA sequence: TGTGCCAGTAGGGGTATAGGCCCCACCGGGGAGCTGTTTTTT. Its translation is CASRGIGPTGELFF.

There are many counts of this clonotype. The chain couples TRBV20-1 to TRBJ2-7; TRBD1 matches 7 bases. V shed 6 bases and J 2 bases; nucleotides not matched to a gene: 19. This CDR3 is built from 17 residues. Germline CDR1 DFQATT, CDR2 SNEGSKA (reference sequence). The CDR3 DNA follows: TGCAGTGCGAACGTACCCTCCCTGGGGACAGTAACCTACGAGCAGTACTTC. Translated, it gives CSANVPSLGTVTYEQYF.

This clonotype showed up many times. This sequence joins TRBV28 and TRBJ1-5; D ambiguous. Germline CDR1 reads MDHEN; CDR2 reads SYDVKM. Trimming took off 2 bases at V and 5 bases at J, with 7 bases between the two ends. The CDR3 loop spans 13 amino acids. CDR3 loop: CASSLGPHQPQHF. CDR3 DNA: TGTGCCAGCAGTTTAGGGCCCCATCAGCCCCAGCATTTT.

The gene calls are TRBV18 and TRBJ1-2, with 12 positions matching TRBD1. The germline V gene encodes CDR1 KGHSH and CDR2 LQKENI. With V trimmed by 8 bases and J by 0 bases, 7 bases remained unmatched. CDR3 length: 16 residues. CDR3 DNA sequence: TGTGCCAGCCCCAGGGACAGGGGGCAATCTAACTATGGCTACACCTTC. This encodes CASPRDRGQSNYGYTF.

This chain links TRBV5-1 with TRBJ2-7; D gene uncertain. V gave up 0 bases and J gave up 1 base, with 14 bases separating them. The CDR3 is 16 residues long. CDR1 is SGHRS, CDR2 YFSETQ, per germline. CDR3 loop: CASSLGSSGSSYEQYF. The CDR3 nucleotides are TGCGCCAGCAGCTTGGGGTCGTCTGGATCTTCCTACGAGCAGTACTTC.

This clonotype has ten or more counts. The J gene is TRBJ1-3, the V gene TRBV11-2; D not certain. The CDR3 is made up of 17 amino acids. The V end lost 4 bases, the J end lost 4 bases, and 20 bases lay between the germline ends. CDR1 is SGHAT, CDR2 FQNNGV, per germline. As DNA, the CDR3 is TGTGCCAGCAGCTCCCGCCCCGGCAGTCCGTCAGGAAACACCATATATTTT. Protein sequence: CASSSRPGSPSGNTIYF. Together with reference TRBV11-2 and TRBJ1-3, the CDR3 gives the full variable domain: EAGVAQSPRYKIIEKRQSVAFWCNPISGHATLYWYQQILGQGPKLLIQFQNNGVVDDSQLPKDRFSAERLKGVDSTLKIQPAKLEDSAVYLCASSSRPGSPSGNTIYFGEGSWLTVV.

This sequence joins TRBV18 and TRBJ2-7, with D perhaps given as TRBD1 or TRBD2 (5 bases each). Germline V gives CDR1 KGHSH, CDR2 LQKENI. Trimming shortened V by 6 bases and J by 2 bases, and 14 bases separated the two germline ends. This CDR3 spans 14 amino acids. The CDR3 loop is CASSPGAETYEQYF. CDR3 DNA sequence: TGTGCCAGCTCTCCCGGGGCGGAAACCTACGAGCAGTACTTC.

This clonotype was counted ten times or more. The chain employs TRBV5-5 and TRBJ1-1; possible D gene TRBD1, 6 bases. V was shortened by 4 bases and J by 8 bases, with 18 bases between the two germline ends. The CDR3 length is 14 residues. Germline assignment: CDR1 SGHKS and CDR2 YYEKEE (reference sequence). CDR3 DNA: TGTGCCAGCAGCCATGGAACAGGGAGCCCCGAAGCTTTCTTT. Residues: CASSHGTGSPEAFF.